The 24 T cell receptor beta chains below were found in one sample sequenced in a study of beta chain features in type 1 diabetes. Isolated RNA was reverse transcribed in full, so expressed TCRB transcripts were sequenced. Clones were read by immunoSEQ multiplex PCR, and TCRdb kept only the in-frame ones, dropping some. The table shows 400,000 to 600,000 clones, with approximately 30% occurring only once. The sample taken for sequencing was naive CD4+ T cells from blood. These receptors all come from a man between 18 and 29 years old in good health.

The V and J genes are TRBV15 and TRBJ2-7; 11 nucleotides match TRBD2. From germline, CDR1 is LNHNV and CDR2 YYDKDF (reference sequence). Trimming at V came to 3 bases and at J to 3 bases, leaving 10 bases not matched to a gene. The CDR3 extends over 17 amino acids. CDR3 loop: CATSRKGGTSGSYEQYF. The CDR3 DNA reads as TGTGCCACCAGCAGGAAAGGAGGTACTAGCGGGAGCTACGAGCAGTACTTC. The full variable domain, in which reference TRBV15 and TRBJ2-7 provide the parts outside the CDR3, is DAMVIQNPRYQVTQFGKPVTLSCSQTLNHNVMYWYQQKSSQAPKLLFHYYDKDFNNEADTPDNFQSRRPNTSFCFLDIRSPGLGDTAMYLCATSRKGGTSGSYEQYFGPGTRLTVT.

The rearrangement uses TRBV30 and TRBJ2-5; 14 nucleotides line up with TRBD2. The V gene end was trimmed by 3 bases and the J gene end by 6 bases; junction bases not matched to a gene: 6. Germline assignment: CDR1 GTSNPN and CDR2 SVGIG (reference sequence). The CDR3 extends over 15 amino acids. CDR3 region: CAWREGLAGVKTQYF. CDR3 nucleotides: TGTGCCTGGAGGGAGGGACTAGCGGGAGTTAAGACCCAGTACTTC.

The V gene is TRBV29-1, the J gene TRBJ1-1, with D unclear. This CDR3 region has 13 residues. V lost 3 bases and J 0 bases, leaving 8 bases between the germline ends. CDR1 and CDR2 (germline): SQVTM, ANQGSEA. The CDR3, as DNA: TGCAGCGTTGATAGCCTGATGAACACTGAAGCTTTCTTT. Translated: CSVDSLMNTEAFF.

The chain carries TRBV14 and TRBJ2-2; unclear D gene. V was clipped by 1 base and J by 5 bases, with 5 bases between them. The CDR3 contains 13 residues. Germline V lookup: CDR1 SGHDN, CDR2 FVKESK. The CDR3: CASSQAQTGELFF. The CDR3 DNA follows: TGTGCCAGCAGCCAAGCTCAGACCGGGGAGCTGTTTTTT.

The chain combines TRBV7-9 with TRBJ2-3; no definite D call. The V and J ends lost 5 bases and 0 bases respectively, with 12 bases between them. The germline gives CDR1 SEHNR, CDR2 FQNEAQ (reference sequence). The CDR3 length is 15 residues. The CDR3 DNA reads TGTGCCAGCAGCCCCCGAAGGGTTAGCACAGATACGCAGTATTTT. Protein: CASSPRRVSTDTQYF.

The genes are TRBV4-1 and TRBJ2-1, with D possibly TRBD1 on 6 matching bases. CDR1 and CDR2 (germline): MGHRA, YSYEKL. Trimming pared 1 base from V and 8 bases from J, leaving 18 bases between. This CDR3 spans 16 amino acids. CDR3 bases: TGCGCCAGCAGCCAAGGGGCCGGGACACCCAAGGATGAGCAGTTCTTC. The encoded protein is CASSQGAGTPKDEQFF.

This clone has only a few counts. V is TRBV27 and J is TRBJ1-5; TRBD1 aligns across 12 bases. This CDR3 spans 18 amino acids. The V segment lost 5 bases and the J segment 2 bases; nucleotides outside the gene matches: 10. Germline V gene sequence: CDR1 MNHEY, CDR2 SMNVEV (reference sequence). For the CDR3, the DNA is TGTGCCAGCAGTGTCGGGACAGGGGGCGTACGGGGCAATCAGCCCCAGCATTTT. Translated: CASSVGTGGVRGNQPQHF.

The gene calls are TRBV5-1 and TRBJ2-7; TRBD2 matches at 14 bases. The CDR3 loop spans 17 amino acids. The ends lost 0 bases at V and 5 bases at J; junction bases unmatched: 7. Germline V CDR1 and CDR2: SGHRS, YFSETQ. CDR3: CASSLDWGTSGSNEQYF. In DNA form, the CDR3 reads TGCGCCAGCAGCTTGGATTGGGGGACTAGCGGGAGCAACGAGCAGTACTTC. The variable domain in full, completed from reference TRBV5-1 and TRBJ2-7, reads KAGVTQTPRYLIKTRGQQVTLSCSPISGHRSVSWYQQTPGQGLQFLFEYFSETQRNKGNFPGRFSGRQFSNSRSEMNVSTLELGDSALYLCASSLDWGTSGSNEQYFGPGTRLTVT.

The chain is built from TRBV30 and TRBJ2-1, with D uncertain. Deletions cut 3 bases from V and 7 bases from J, with 10 bases between. The germline V gene encodes CDR1 GTSNPN and CDR2 SVGIG (reference sequence). The CDR3 is made up of 12 amino acids. The CDR3 here is CAWSPLENEQFF. CDR3 bases: TGTGCCTGGAGCCCGCTAGAGAATGAGCAGTTCTTC.

The rearrangement uses TRBV7-2 and TRBJ2-1; D is undetermined. V was pared by 0 bases and J by 9 bases, with 12 bases between. Germline CDR1 SGHTA, CDR2 FQGNSA. The CDR3 extends over 14 amino acids. The CDR3 here is CASSLAGSRGEQFF. CDR3 DNA: TGTGCCAGCAGCTTAGCGGGATCGCGCGGTGAGCAGTTCTTC.

The sample holds a few counts of this clone. The chain links TRBV6-5 to TRBJ2-1, with 11 bases lining up with TRBD2. Germline CDR1 is MNHEY and CDR2 is SVGAGI. The CDR3 spans 14 residues. Unmatched junction bases numbered 4, after V lost 8 bases and J lost 4 bases. The CDR3 DNA sequence: TGTGCCAGCCGTAGCGGGAGGGAGTACAATGAGCAGTTCTTC. This sequence encodes CASRSGREYNEQFF.

V is TRBV29-1 and J is TRBJ2-3; D perhaps matches TRBD2 (5 bases). From germline, CDR1 is SQVTM and CDR2 ANQGSEA. The CDR3 length is 12 residues. V was pared by 4 bases and J by 4 bases, with 9 bases between. As DNA, the CDR3 is TGCAGCGTTGGAGGGTGGGCAGATACGCAGTATTTT. Translating gives CSVGGWADTQYF.

V is TRBV27 and J is TRBJ2-7; 12 bases align to TRBD2. This CDR3 spans 17 amino acids. Germline V gene sequence: CDR1 MNHEY, CDR2 SMNVEV (reference sequence). V lost 2 bases, J lost 6 bases, and 11 bases stayed unmatched. Here the CDR3 reads CASSLRPSGRAKVEQYF. The CDR3 DNA is TGTGCCAGCAGTTTAAGGCCTAGCGGGAGGGCCAAAGTCGAGCAGTACTTC.

In its sample, this clone was seen a few times. The rearrangement links TRBV20-1 to TRBJ2-1, with 8 bases matching TRBD1. The length of the CDR3 is 11 residues. Germline loops: CDR1 DFQATT, CDR2 SNEGSKA (reference sequence). J lost 11 bases, V lost 5 bases, and 5 bases had no gene match. The CDR3 sequence is CSAGQGFQQFF. The CDR3 DNA follows: TGCAGTGCTGGACAGGGCTTTCAGCAGTTCTTC.

This clone came up a few times. The chain uses TRBV7-8 and TRBJ2-3; 7 bases align to TRBD1. The CDR3 covers 16 residues. Germline V gene lookup returns CDR1 SGHVS and CDR2 FQNEAQ. The ends lost 5 bases at V and 4 bases at J; junction bases unmatched: 12. This CDR3 reads CASSHIRGGAADTQYF. The CDR3 bases are TGTGCCAGCAGCCACATAAGAGGGGGCGCCGCAGATACGCAGTATTTT.

This clone occurred a few times. The chain links TRBV14 to TRBJ2-1; 13 bases are shared with TRBD2. Germline CDR1 SGHDN, CDR2 FVKESK. This CDR3 comprises 16 residues. V was clipped by 5 bases and J by 6 bases; unmatched bases: 7. Written as DNA, the CDR3 is TGTGCCAGCAGCAGAGGGACTAGCGGGATAATCAATGAGCAGTTCTTC. It is translated as CASSRGTSGIINEQFF.

Only a few counts were recorded for this clone. The chain joins TRBV9 to TRBJ2-1, with TRBD1 identical over 9 bases. Germline V CDR1 and CDR2: SGDLS, YYNGEE. V shed 3 bases, J shed 14 bases, and the junction held 9 bases outside the gene matches. CDR3 size: 13 residues. CDR3 sequence (DNA): TGTGCCAGCAGCGAGAGCCCCCGGGACAGGGAGTTCTTC. Its protein is CASSESPRDREFF.

This chain joins TRBV5-4 and TRBJ2-1; either TRBD1 or TRBD2 may fit D (5 bases each). The CDR3 is made up of 16 amino acids. CDR1 and CDR2 from the germline V gene are SGHNT and YYREEE (reference sequence). V was pared by 5 bases and J by 0 bases, with 15 bases between. The CDR3 DNA reads as TGTGCCAGCAGGGGGCCGGGGCCCAGCTCCTACAATGAGCAGTTCTTC. This encodes CASRGPGPSSYNEQFF.

The rearrangement links TRBV7-6 to TRBJ2-5; tentatively, D is TRBD2 (6 bases). Trimming took 4 bases from V and 5 from J, leaving 23 bases between them. Germline values: CDR1 SGHVS, CDR2 FNYEAQ. The CDR3 is 17 residues long. CDR3 in DNA: TGTGCCAGCAGCTCTATAGGTGGCGATCTAGCGTCGGAGACCCAGTACTTC. It translates to CASSSIGGDLASETQYF.

Concerning this clone itself: Different DNA sequences within this sample yield the same CDR3. The chain has TRBV29-1 and TRBJ2-1; 9 bases match TRBD1. This CDR3 is 11 amino acids long. Germline V gene data show CDR1 as SQVTM and CDR2 as ANQGSEA. V dropped 7 bases and J dropped 8; count of bases not matched to a gene: 3. The CDR3 bases are TGCAGCGCGGGACAGGGCTATGAGCAGTTCTTC. Protein: CSAGQGYEQFF.

The chain employs TRBV9 and TRBJ1-2; D is unresolved. This CDR3 spans 15 amino acids. V was cut by 2 bases and J by 1 base, with 12 bases left in between. Germline-derived CDR1 and CDR2 are SGDLS and YYNGEE. The CDR3 here is CASSVGVTVNYGYTF. The CDR3 DNA sequence: TGTGCCAGCAGCGTCGGGGTGACTGTTAACTATGGCTACACCTTC.

The chain uses TRBV18 and TRBJ1-1; unclear D gene. Between the trimmed V and J ends, which lost 4 bases and 1 base, there was a span of 10 bases. Germline assignment: CDR1 KGHSH and CDR2 LQKENI. The CDR3 is 14 amino acids. The CDR3 DNA is TGTGCCAGCTCACTGGGATGGGGGAACACTGAAGCTTTCTTT. This sequence encodes CASSLGWGNTEAFF.

This clone appeared a single time. This chain links TRBV4-1 with TRBJ2-3, with a weak D call TRBD1 (8 bases). The CDR3 extends over 14 amino acids. The V end was cut by 6 bases, the J end by 2 bases, with 12 bases between. Germline V CDR1 and CDR2: MGHRA, YSYEKL. The CDR3 is CASRQGGNTDTQYF. DNA of the CDR3: TGCGCCAGCAGACAGGGGGGGAACACAGATACGCAGTATTTT.

Comments on this clone: Other nucleotide sequences in the sample specify the same CDR3. The chain employs TRBV29-1 and TRBJ2-1; weak D call: TRBD2 (5 bases). This CDR3 is 13 amino acids long. The germline V gene encodes CDR1 SQVTM and CDR2 ANQGSEA. Trimming left V 6 bases short and J 0 bases short, with 9 bases between. This CDR3 is CSVERSSYNEQFF. The CDR3 region has the DNA TGCAGCGTAGAGCGGAGCTCCTACAATGAGCAGTTCTTC.